This entry lists 8 T cell receptor beta chains sequenced from one sample in a study of shared clonotypes between healthy human individuals. Using immunoSEQ multiplex PCR, the repertoire was profiled, and TCRdb retains in-frame clones only, with some absent. In the table there are under 850,000 clones, almost 95% of which are singletons. CD45RO-negative, CCR7-selected cells formed the naive CD8 fraction, which excluded terminally differentiated effector memory CD45RA+ cells. The sequencing sample was made of naive CD8+ T cells sorted from blood. The source of these receptors is a man aged 25-45 years in good health.

V usage is TRBV7-2 and J usage is TRBJ2-7, with unresolved D. In germline, CDR1 is SGHTA, CDR2 FQGNSA. The CDR3 covers 14 residues. With 1 base removed from V and 2 bases from J, the gap between germline ends came to 9 bases. This CDR3 is CASSLVQPAYEQYF. The CDR3 region has the DNA TGTGCCAGCAGCTTAGTCCAGCCGGCCTACGAGCAGTACTTC.

CDR3 region: CASSYRESSYEQYF. The CDR3 DNA is TGTGCCAGCAGTTACAGAGAAAGCTCCTACGAGCAGTACTTC. The V and J genes are TRBV6-5 and TRBJ2-7; no clear D. Trimming left V 2 bases short and J 0 bases short, with 8 bases between. The germline V gene encodes CDR1 MNHEY and CDR2 SVGAGI. The CDR3 spans 14 residues.

The chain combines TRBV5-1 with TRBJ1-2; 10 bases line up with TRBD1. V was clipped by 3 bases and J by 4 bases; unmatched bases: 12. Germline assignment: CDR1 SGHRS and CDR2 YFSETQ. The CDR3 totals 17 residues. CDR3 DNA: TGCGCCAGCAGCTCGACAGGGGGCGAAGCAATGATCTATGGCTACACCTTC. It codes for CASSSTGGEAMIYGYTF. The full variable domain, rest sourced from reference TRBV5-1 and TRBJ1-2, is KAGVTQTPRYLIKTRGQQVTLSCSPISGHRSVSWYQQTPGQGLQFLFEYFSETQRNKGNFPGRFSGRQFSNSRSEMNVSTLELGDSALYLCASSSTGGEAMIYGYTFGSGTRLTVV.

The rearrangement links TRBV10-3 to TRBJ2-1; 10 nucleotides match TRBD2. V was pared by 2 bases and J by 0 bases, with 7 bases of the junction left unmatched. Germline V gene sequence: CDR1 ENHRY, CDR2 SYGVKD. The CDR3 has 18 amino acids. Here the CDR3 reads CAISEPEASGGSYNEQFF. In DNA, the CDR3 is TGTGCCATCAGTGAGCCAGAAGCTAGCGGGGGCTCCTACAATGAGCAGTTCTTC.

The chain joins TRBV9 to TRBJ1-2; D call uncertain. Trimming left V 0 bases short and J 4 bases short, with 7 bases between. Germline V CDR1 and CDR2: SGDLS, YYNGEE. The CDR3 length is 13 residues. As DNA, the CDR3 is TGTGCCAGCAGCGTAGAAAACAGCTATGGCTACACCTTC. Amino acids: CASSVENSYGYTF.

The chain has TRBV29-1 and TRBJ2-7; no firm D call. Looked up from germline, CDR1 is SQVTM and CDR2 is ANQGSEA. The V end was cut by 4 bases, the J end by 6 bases, with 16 bases between. The CDR3 extends over 13 amino acids. As DNA, the CDR3 is TGCAGCGTTGTTGACCCCGAATCTCGCGAGCAGTACTTC. This codes for CSVVDPESREQYF.

V usage is TRBV5-1 and J usage is TRBJ2-7; the match to TRBD2 covers 11 bases. The germline CDR1 and CDR2 sequences are SGHRS and YFSETQ. J gave up 1 base and V 0 bases, and 6 bases lay outside the gene matches. The CDR3 is 17 amino acids. CDR3 nucleotides: TGCGCCAGCAGCTTGGAGCTAGCGGGAGGACTATCCTACGAGCAGTACTTC. Translation gives CASSLELAGGLSYEQYF.

V gene TRBV6-5 combines with J gene TRBJ2-3, with D unresolved. The CDR3 consists of 15 residues. CDR1 is MNHEY, CDR2 SVGAGI, per germline. V was trimmed by 6 bases and J by 4 bases, leaving 17 bases between them. This CDR3 is CASSTTGSPADTQYF. The CDR3 nucleotides are TGTGCCAGCAGCACGACGGGCTCCCCGGCAGATACGCAGTATTTT.